These 12 T cell receptor beta chains were sequenced from one sample in a study of blood T cell repertoires in COVID-19. Sequencing used immunoSEQ multiplex PCR; TCRdb keeps in-frame clones, though not all of them. The sample carries about 200,000 clones, around 92% recorded once. Sequencing was done on a sample of PBMCs or T cells enriched from blood (not recorded which). These receptors came from a woman aged 18-29 years who had recovered from COVID-19.

The chain uses TRBV19 and TRBJ1-1; D possibly corresponds to TRBD1 (6 bases). The V and J ends lost 4 bases and 0 bases respectively, with 6 bases between them. This CDR3 contains 13 residues. Germline V CDR1 and CDR2: LNHDA, SQIVND (reference sequence). This CDR3 is CASSRGLNTEAFF. CDR3 sequence (DNA): TGTGCCAGTAGTAGGGGGCTGAACACTGAAGCTTTCTTT.

The chain combines TRBV28 with TRBJ1-2; TRBD1 agrees at 9 bases. Looked up from germline, CDR1 is MDHEN and CDR2 is SYDVKM. The CDR3 extends over 16 amino acids. With V trimmed by 5 bases and J by 1 base, 8 bases remained unmatched. CDR3 DNA sequence: TGTGCCAGCAGTACTGCCGGGACAGGGTTTAACTATGGCTACACCTTC. Its protein is CASSTAGTGFNYGYTF.

This clone was recorded once. J is TRBJ1-2 and V is TRBV6-5; weak D call: TRBD1 (5 bases). Germline loops: CDR1 MNHEY, CDR2 SVGAGI. Trimming took 7 bases from V and 6 from J, leaving 21 bases between them. The CDR3 has 15 residues. The CDR3 reads CASTLLLTEADGYTF. CDR3 DNA: TGTGCCAGCACACTTCTTTTGACAGAAGCCGATGGCTACACCTTC.

This chain uses TRBV29-1 with TRBJ1-1; TRBD1 aligns across 8 bases. With V trimmed by 6 bases and J by 1 base, 4 bases remained unmatched. CDR1 is SQVTM and CDR2 is ANQGSEA in the germline V gene. The length of the CDR3 is 13 residues. The CDR3 nucleotides read TGCAGCGTCAACGACAGGGGGAACACTGAAGCTTTCTTT. Protein product: CSVNDRGNTEAFF.

The rearrangement joins TRBV28 to TRBJ1-1; maybe TRBD1 (6 bases). The germline CDR1 and CDR2 sequences are MDHEN and SYDVKM. This CDR3 comprises 13 residues. Trimming pared 4 bases from V and 2 bases from J, leaving 8 bases between. As DNA, the CDR3 is TGTGCCAGCAGTTCGACAGGAAACACTGAAGCTTTCTTT. The encoded protein is CASSSTGNTEAFF.

V and J are TRBV29-1 and TRBJ2-4; D is unresolved. Germline lookup yields CDR1 SQVTM and CDR2 ANQGSEA. The V end lost 5 bases, the J end lost 5 bases, and 16 bases lay between the germline ends. CDR3 length equals 14 residues. The CDR3 DNA follows: TGCAGCGTTAGCTTAGGTAGGCAGGAAAACATTCAGTACTTC. It translates to CSVSLGRQENIQYF.

This clone was recorded at least ten times. The chain carries TRBV28 and TRBJ2-1; maybe TRBD2 (6 bases). V lost 2 bases and J lost 3, with 8 bases in between. The germline gives CDR1 MDHEN, CDR2 SYDVKM. The CDR3 spans 14 residues. Here the CDR3 DNA reads TGTGCCAGCAGTTTAACCGGGGGCTACAATGAGCAGTTCTTC. Protein: CASSLTGGYNEQFF.

This rearrangement joins TRBV5-6 to TRBJ1-6; D possibly corresponds to TRBD1 (5 bases). CDR1 and CDR2 from the germline V gene are SGHDT and YYEEEE. V dropped 4 bases and J dropped 12 bases, with 17 bases sitting between them. The length of the CDR3 is 14 residues. CDR3 DNA sequence: TGTGCCAGCAGCCCGCGACAGTCCCATGGACCCCTCCACTTT. This translates into CASSPRQSHGPLHF. Filled out from reference TRBV5-6 and TRBJ1-6, the complete variable domain reads DAGVTQSPTHLIKTRGQQVTLRCSPKSGHDTVSWYQQALGQGPQFIFQYYEEEERQRGNFPDRFSGHQFPNYSSELNVNALLLGDSALYLCASSPRQSHGPLHFGNGTRLTVT.

The chain is built from TRBV6-5 and TRBJ1-2; D is perhaps TRBD1 (6 bases). The V gene lost 4 bases and the J gene lost 6 bases, with 18 bases spanning the gap. The CDR3 runs to 15 residues. Germline CDR1 is MNHEY and CDR2 is SVGAGI. CDR3 sequence reads: CASSFDRRIINGYTF. DNA for the CDR3: TGTGCCAGCAGTTTCGACAGGAGAATAATAAATGGCTACACCTTC.

The chain recombines TRBV12-2 with TRBJ1-1. TRBV12-2 is a known pseudogene. The CDR3 spans 19 residues. The CDR3 DNA reads TGTGCAAGTCGCCTAAGGGTCAGTGGGTCGCGCCTGAGGAGGACTGAAGCTTTCTTT. As protein: CASRLRVSGSRLRRTEAFF.

The chain is built from TRBV3-1 (or the pseudogene TRBV3-2) and TRBJ1-4, with 9 bases lining up with TRBD1. Germline values: CDR1 LGHDT, CDR2 YNNKEL (reference sequence). The CDR3 is 17 residues long. Trimming removed 3 bases from V and 10 bases from J; junction bases left unmatched: 15. Written as DNA, the CDR3 is TGTGCCAGCAGCCACGACAGGGGGGGAGGCTACCTTGGAAAACTGTTTTTT. Its translation is CASSHDRGGGYLGKLFF.

In DNA, the CDR3 is TGTGCCAGCAGAAGACAGTCGCACAATCAGCCCCAGCATTTT. It yields the protein CASRRQSHNQPQHF. This chain joins TRBV28 and TRBJ1-5; the D gene is possibly TRBD1 (5 bases). CDR1 is MDHEN and CDR2 is SYDVKM in the germline V gene. The V end was cut by 6 bases, the J end by 3 bases, with 12 bases between. The CDR3 length is 14 residues.